This paragraph reports one T cell receptor (beta chain). The assay was immunoSEQ multiplex PCR, and TCRdb's table has in-frame clones only and misses some. The repertoire holds 150,000 to 200,000 clones, with about nine tenths as singletons. Looked up from germline, CDR1 is MDHEN and CDR2 is SYDVKM. The CDR3 has 13 residues. V lost 7 bases and J lost 3, with 12 bases in between. This sample stems from a study of blood T cell repertoires in COVID-19. The overall study: Nucleic acid was either cDNA or gDNA, and it came from T cells, B-cell-depleted T cells, or PBMCs.

V usage is TRBV28 and J usage is TRBJ1-2; perhaps TRBD1 as D (5 bases). The sequenced sample was peripheral blood. The sequence was collected from a woman aged 55-69 years who had recovered from COVID-19. The CDR3 region is CASTSGGDYGYTF. The CDR3 region has the DNA TGTGCCAGCACATCGGGGGGGGACTATGGCTACACCTTC.